This is a list of T cell receptor beta chains from one sample in a study of T cells in Graves' hyperthyroidism and ophthalmopathy. TCRdb called the multiplex PCR reads again in MiXCR, with one record for every CDR3 protein. Among hundreds of thousands of distinct CDR3 sequences listed, about 15% were seen once. Sequenced material: blood. These receptor sequences come from a woman between 40 and 50 years old with Graves' ophthalmopathy. Both conserved end residues are part of each CDR3. The D gene is left open where the match is weak. Not all rows give a size; the values are once, few, many and, for expanded clones, a class.

CDR3aa: CASSRAGELFF
CDR3nt: TGTGCCAGCAGCCGTGCCGGGGAGCTGTTTTTT
d_gene: NA
abundance: many
j_gene: TRBJ2-2
v_gene: TRBV13

CDR3aa: CASDTGRGANVLTF
CDR3nt: TGTGCCAGCGATACAGGGAGAGGGGCCAACGTCCTGACTTTC
d_gene: NA
abundance: many
j_gene: TRBJ2-6
v_gene: TRBV28

CDR3aa: CASSTGTAVVRYTF
CDR3nt: TGTGCCAGCAGCACCGGGACGGCGGTGGTGCGCTACACCTTC
d_gene: NA
abundance: few
j_gene: TRBJ1-2
v_gene: TRBV9

CDR3aa: CATSRETGAEAFF
CDR3nt: TGTGCCACCAGCAGAGAAACCGGGGCTGAAGCTTTCTTT
d_gene: NA
abundance: many
j_gene: TRBJ1-1
v_gene: TRBV15

CDR3aa: CASRWALNTEAFF
CDR3nt: TGTGCCAGCAGATGGGCCCTGAACACTGAAGCTTTCTTT
d_gene: NA
abundance: many
j_gene: TRBJ1-1
v_gene: TRBV6-2/TRBV6-3

CDR3aa: CASSHGQGMGEQYF
CDR3nt: TGTGCCAGCAGTCACGGACAGGGAATGGGTGAGCAGTACTTC
d_gene: TRBD1
abundance: many
j_gene: TRBJ2-7
v_gene: TRBV6-5

CDR3aa: CASSPPDREGTEAFF
CDR3nt: TGTGCCAGCAGCCCCCCGGACAGGGAAGGTACTGAAGCTTTCTTT
d_gene: TRBD1
abundance: many
j_gene: TRBJ1-1
v_gene: TRBV7-8

CDR3aa: CASSRDPTGELFF
CDR3nt: TGCGCCAGCAGTAGGGACCCTACCGGGGAGCTGTTTTTT
d_gene: NA
abundance: many
j_gene: TRBJ2-2
v_gene: TRBV5-1

CDR3aa: CSAREIGELGTEAFF
CDR3nt: TGCAGTGCTAGAGAGATCGGGGAGTTGGGAACTGAAGCTTTCTTT
d_gene: NA
abundance: many
j_gene: TRBJ1-1
v_gene: TRBV20-1

CDR3aa: CASSFVPGSYEQYF
CDR3nt: TGTGCCAGCAGTTTCGTGCCCGGGTCCTACGAGCAGTACTTC
d_gene: NA
abundance: NA
j_gene: TRBJ2-7
v_gene: TRBV28

CDR3aa: CASSSPGLAETYEQYF
CDR3nt: TGTGCCAGCAGCTCGCCGGGACTAGCGGAGACCTACGAGCAGTACTTC
d_gene: TRBD2
abundance: NA
j_gene: TRBJ2-7
v_gene: TRBV11-1

CDR3aa: CASSLLQGVEQYF
CDR3nt: TGTGCCAGCAGTTTATTACAGGGGGTAGAGCAGTACTTC
d_gene: TRBD1
abundance: many
j_gene: TRBJ2-7
v_gene: TRBV12-3/TRBV12-4

CDR3aa: CSAEGWGREQYF
CDR3nt: TGCAGTGCTGAGGGTTGGGGGAGGGAGCAGTACTTC
d_gene: NA
abundance: many
j_gene: TRBJ2-7
v_gene: TRBV20-1

CDR3aa: CASRVQGANTEAFF
CDR3nt: TGTGCCAGCAGAGTTCAGGGGGCGAACACTGAAGCTTTCTTT
d_gene: TRBD1
abundance: many
j_gene: TRBJ1-1
v_gene: TRBV2

CDR3aa: CASTPRLDQPQHF
CDR3nt: TGTGCCAGCACCCCTAGGCTAGATCAGCCCCAGCATTTT
d_gene: NA
abundance: many
j_gene: TRBJ1-5
v_gene: TRBV6-1

CDR3aa: CAWSVSGLYGYTF
CDR3nt: TGTGCCTGGAGTGTCTCCGGCCTCTATGGCTACACCTTC
d_gene: NA
abundance: many
j_gene: TRBJ1-2
v_gene: TRBV30